The 28 T cell receptor beta chains given below trace back to one sample, sequenced in a study of CD8 T cells in ankylosing spondylitis. TCRdb fed the 5' RACE reads into MiXCR, producing one record per CDR3 protein. The sample includes about 750,000 distinct CDR3 sequences, over 15% of them seen just once. No cognate antigen is known for these TCRs. The study's findings and limits: What appeared characteristic of ankylosing spondylitis blood was a TCR beta motif of seven to nine highly homologous variants.

The source material was blood, either unsorted or a sorted T cell fraction (not recorded which). These receptors all come from a male donor with ankylosing spondylitis.

This chain joins TRBV4-2 and TRBJ1-4; TRBD1 might be the D (5 bases). Deletions cut 4 bases from V and 0 bases from J, with 18 bases between. The CDR3 is 18 residues long. The V gene's germline CDR1 is LGHNA and CDR2 YNFKEQ. The CDR3 DNA reads as TGTGCCAGCAGCCGCGCAGGAAGGGGAGAGGCAACTAATGAAAAACTGTTTTTT. Translated, it gives CASSRAGRGEATNEKLFF.

This clonotype was found a few times. The chain carries TRBV5-1 and TRBJ1-1, with D unclear. Trimming left V 0 bases short and J 1 base short, with 16 bases between. CDR1 is SGHRS and CDR2 is YFSETQ in the germline V gene. The CDR3 runs 17 residues. The CDR3 protein is CASSLVFIGQENTEAFF. CDR3 sequence (DNA): TGCGCCAGCAGCTTGGTGTTTATTGGCCAAGAGAACACTGAAGCTTTCTTT.

This clonotype was observed a few times. The chain couples TRBV20-1 to TRBJ2-1; 8 bases line up with TRBD2. CDR3 length equals 14 residues. Germline values: CDR1 DFQATT, CDR2 SNEGSKA (reference sequence). V was pared by 1 base and J by 9 bases, with 8 bases of the junction left unmatched. CDR3 residues: CSARVVSGIGEQFF. CDR3 nucleotides: TGCAGTGCTAGAGTCGTTAGCGGGATAGGTGAGCAGTTCTTC.

The rearrangement links TRBV7-2 to TRBJ2-1, with 12 nucleotides matching TRBD2. The CDR3 runs 15 residues. Germline V gives CDR1 SGHTA, CDR2 FQGNSA. V gave up 5 bases and J gave up 8 bases; unmatched junction bases: 7. In DNA form, the CDR3 reads TGTGCCAGCAGCAGGACTAGCGGGGCGGGGGATGAGCAGTTCTTC. Translating gives CASSRTSGAGDEQFF.

The chain links TRBV12-3 or TRBV12-4 to TRBJ1-2, with D tentatively TRBD1 (5 bases). This CDR3 comprises 14 residues. Deletions cut 3 bases from V and 4 bases from J, with 12 bases between. The DNA for the CDR3 is TGTGCCAGCAGTTTGAGGGGCCTAGTCTATGGCTACACCTTC. It encodes CASSLRGLVYGYTF.

The rearrangement uses TRBV20-1 and TRBJ2-1; 7 positions agree with TRBD2. V gave up 6 bases and J gave up 3 bases; unmatched junction bases: 5. CDR3 length: 13 residues. From germline, CDR1 is DFQATT and CDR2 SNEGSKA (reference sequence). CDR3 in amino acids: CSAEKRGYNEQFF. CDR3 in DNA: TGCAGTGCCGAGAAGCGGGGCTACAATGAGCAGTTCTTC.

This clonotype has ten or more counts. The CDR3 DNA reads TGTGCCAGCAGCATACAGGGGATGGTTGGAGAGACCCAGTACTTC. It translates to CASSIQGMVGETQYF. V gene TRBV7-2 combines with J gene TRBJ2-5; 7 bases match TRBD1. Germline CDR1 is SGHTA and CDR2 is FQGNSA. The CDR3 is 15 residues long. Germline trimming cut 5 bases from V and 4 bases from J; bases unmatched to any gene: 10.

In its sample, this clonotype was seen a few times. CDR3 DNA: TGTGCCAGCAGTTTAGTTATTAGCGGGCCTGGAGAGCAGTACTTC. Amino acid sequence: CASSLVISGPGEQYF. The chain uses TRBV12-3 or TRBV12-4 and TRBJ2-7, with 7 positions matching TRBD2. The CDR3 consists of 15 residues. J lost 7 bases, V lost 1 base, and 10 bases had no gene match.

The rearrangement joins TRBV20-1 to TRBJ1-4; 10 nucleotides match TRBD1. From germline, CDR1 is DFQATT and CDR2 SNEGSKA (reference sequence). V lost 5 bases, J lost 1 base, and 4 bases stayed unmatched. This CDR3 region has 15 residues. The CDR3 bases are TGCAGTGCTTCGACAGGGGGCAGAACTAATGAAAAACTGTTTTTT. It translates to CSASTGGRTNEKLFF.

This clonotype was seen more than once but under ten times. The chain links TRBV6-1 to TRBJ1-5, with D perhaps matching TRBD1 (5 bases). Trimming pared 6 bases from V and 5 bases from J, leaving 11 bases between. The CDR3 contains 13 residues. The V gene's germline CDR1 is MNHNS and CDR2 SASEGT. CDR3 nucleotide sequence: TGTGCCAGCAGAATGGGGGGGGATCAGCCCCAGCATTTT. The encoded protein is CASRMGGDQPQHF.

The chain employs TRBV7-9 and TRBJ1-1, with D perhaps matching TRBD1 (6 bases). The germline V gene encodes CDR1 SEHNR and CDR2 FQNEAQ (reference sequence). The CDR3 totals 13 residues. V was pared by 2 bases and J by 7 bases, with 11 bases between. The CDR3 region has the DNA TGTGCCAGCAGCTTATATGGGACACATGAAGCTTTCTTT. Translation gives CASSLYGTHEAFF. Full variable domain (missing parts from reference TRBV7-9 and TRBJ1-1): DTGVSQNPRHKITKRGQNVTFRCDPISEHNRLYWYRQTLGQGPEFLTYFQNEAQLEKSRLLSDRFSAERPKGSFSTLEIQRTEQGDSAMYLCASSLYGTHEAFFGQGTRLTVV.

The genes are TRBV9 and TRBJ1-1; 7 positions agree with TRBD1. V was pared by 2 bases and J by 1 base, with 8 bases of the junction left unmatched. CDR3 length: 16 residues. Germline V lookup: CDR1 SGDLS, CDR2 YYNGEE. In DNA, the CDR3 is TGTGCCAGCAGCGTTGGGACAGCCAGATCGAACACTGAAGCTTTCTTT. It codes for CASSVGTARSNTEAFF.

This clonotype was seen a few times. The V call is TRBV4-3, the J call TRBJ2-7; the D gene is possibly TRBD1 (5 bases). The CDR3 has 13 residues. V gave up 2 bases and J gave up 3 bases, with 8 bases separating them. Germline V gene data show CDR1 as LGHNA and CDR2 as YSLEER. The CDR3 loop is CASSQFDSYEQYF. The CDR3 DNA is TGCGCCAGCAGCCAATTCGACAGCTACGAGCAGTACTTC.

The chain is built from TRBV20-1 and TRBJ2-1; D remains ambiguous. Per the germline V gene, CDR1 is DFQATT and CDR2 is SNEGSKA (reference sequence). Deletions cut 7 bases from V and 5 bases from J, with 15 bases between. The CDR3 is 13 residues long. In DNA form, the CDR3 reads TGCAGTGGGATCCGACACACAGACAATGAGCAGTTCTTC. Amino acids: CSGIRHTDNEQFF.

There are many counts of this clonotype. The V gene is TRBV12-3 or TRBV12-4, the J gene TRBJ1-1, with D possibly matching TRBD1 (5 bases). This CDR3 contains 16 residues. The V end was cut by 8 bases, the J end by 1 base, with 20 bases between. CDR3 coding DNA: TGTGCCAGCCATGACAGACGACGTACCAAGAACACTGAAGCTTTCTTT. Translation gives CASHDRRRTKNTEAFF.

This clonotype showed up just a few times. J is TRBJ2-5 and V is TRBV5-5; 7 nucleotides agree with TRBD1. The J segment lost 4 bases and the V segment lost 5 bases, leaving 5 bases of the junction unmatched. Germline CDR1 reads SGHKS; CDR2 reads YYEKEE (reference sequence). The CDR3 totals 13 residues. CDR3: CASSYRTGETQYF. The CDR3, as DNA: TGTGCCAGCAGTTACCGGACAGGAGAGACCCAGTACTTC.

The rearrangement uses TRBV5-1 and TRBJ1-1, with 7 bases fitting TRBD1. V lost 0 bases to trimming and J lost 0 bases; unmatched junction nucleotides: 8. CDR1 is SGHRS, CDR2 YFSETQ, per germline. The CDR3 loop spans 17 amino acids. Here the CDR3 reads CASSLGNLTGMNTEAFF. The CDR3 nucleotides are TGCGCCAGCAGCTTGGGGAACCTGACAGGGATGAACACTGAAGCTTTCTTT.

This clonotype was observed a handful of times. CDR3 residues: CASSLVVGFSSYNEQFF. In DNA form, the CDR3 reads TGTGCCAGCAGCTTAGTTGTAGGGTTCAGCTCCTACAATGAGCAGTTCTTC. The chain carries TRBV7-6 and TRBJ2-1, with D uncertain. The CDR3 totals 17 residues. Germline V gene lookup returns CDR1 SGHVS and CDR2 FNYEAQ. The V end lost 1 base, the J end lost 0 bases, and 13 bases lay between the germline ends. The full variable domain, completed using reference TRBV7-6 and TRBJ2-1, is GAGVSQSPRYKVTKRGQDVALRCDPISGHVSLYWYRQALGQGPEFLTYFNYEAQQDKSGLPNDRFSAERPEGSISTLTIQRTEQRDSAMYRCASSLVVGFSSYNEQFFGPGTRLTVL.

This chain links TRBV7-9 with TRBJ2-2, with TRBD1 matching 10 bases. Germline lookup yields CDR1 SEHNR and CDR2 FQNEAQ (reference sequence). CDR3 length: 16 amino acids. The ends lost 4 bases at V and 5 bases at J; junction bases unmatched: 7. The CDR3 loop reads CASSSGQGGRTGELFF. CDR3 coding DNA: TGTGCCAGCAGCTCAGGACAGGGGGGAAGGACCGGGGAGCTGTTTTTT.

This clonotype was counted at least ten times. The chain has TRBV6-6 and TRBJ2-7; D unclear. The germline V and J ends were trimmed by 6 bases and 4 bases, with 7 bases remaining between them. This CDR3 has 11 residues. Germline CDR1 reads MNHNY; CDR2 reads SVGAGI (reference sequence). Written as DNA, the CDR3 is TGTGCCAGCAGAGGAGCTTACGAGCAGTACTTC. This gives the protein CASRGAYEQYF.

V usage is TRBV7-9 and J usage is TRBJ2-5, with D possibly TRBD1 on 6 matching bases. From germline, CDR1 is SEHNR and CDR2 FQNEAQ (reference sequence). The CDR3 totals 15 residues. Trimming left V 2 bases short and J 3 bases short, with 13 bases between. This CDR3 reads CASSLRGHGEETQYF. Written as DNA, the CDR3 is TGTGCCAGCAGCTTACGGGGACACGGCGAAGAGACCCAGTACTTC.

This clonotype showed up just a few times. The V and J genes are TRBV7-9 and TRBJ1-2; no reliable D call. The V gene's germline CDR1 is SEHNR and CDR2 FQNEAQ (reference sequence). The CDR3 is made up of 17 amino acids. Trimming removed 4 bases from V and 0 bases from J, with 18 bases in between. The DNA of the CDR3 is TGTGCCAGCAGCTCCCTTAAAGGTGGCAGCTCTAACTATGGCTACACCTTC. Amino acids: CASSSLKGGSSNYGYTF. Supplemented by reference TRBV7-9 and TRBJ1-2, the full variable domain reads DTGVSQNPRHKITKRGQNVTFRCDPISEHNRLYWYRQTLGQGPEFLTYFQNEAQLEKSRLLSDRFSAERPKGSFSTLEIQRTEQGDSAMYLCASSSLKGGSSNYGYTFGSGTRLTVV.

This clonotype was seen more than once but under ten times. The chain has TRBV7-2 and TRBJ2-5; the D call may be TRBD1 or TRBD2 (5 bases each). Per the germline V gene, CDR1 is SGHTA and CDR2 is FQGNSA. V lost 4 bases and J lost 5, with 17 bases in between. This CDR3 spans 15 amino acids. As DNA, the CDR3 is TGTGCCAGCAGCTCCTCGGGGACCCTGACGGAGACCCAGTACTTC. The encoded protein is CASSSSGTLTETQYF.

The table lists this clonotype with many counts. V and J are TRBV12-3 or TRBV12-4 and TRBJ1-1; the D gene is possibly TRBD1 (5 bases). Trimming stripped 2 bases from V and 5 bases from J, with 12 bases between. This CDR3 region has 14 residues. CDR3: CASSLSEGRTEAFF. The CDR3 DNA sequence: TGTGCCAGCAGTTTAAGTGAGGGGCGGACTGAAGCTTTCTTT.

This chain uses TRBV12-3 or TRBV12-4 with TRBJ1-4, with unresolved D. This CDR3 region has 12 residues. Deletions cut 2 bases from V and 7 bases from J, with 5 bases between. CDR3 in amino acids: CASSLISEKLFF. The CDR3 region has the DNA TGTGCCAGCAGTTTAATTTCTGAAAAACTGTTTTTT.

The chain combines TRBV9 with TRBJ2-1; D uncertain. This CDR3 is built from 15 residues. Germline CDR1 and CDR2: SGDLS and YYNGEE. V lost 0 bases to trimming and J lost 0 bases, with 7 bases between them. The CDR3 nucleotides are TGTGCCAGCAGCGTAGGCGGTTTCTCCTACAATGAGCAGTTCTTC. Translation gives CASSVGGFSYNEQFF.

The V call is TRBV7-2, the J call TRBJ1-3, with D perhaps matching TRBD1 (5 bases). The CDR3 runs to 15 residues. Trimming removed 2 bases at V and 4 bases at J, with 12 bases between. Germline V lookup: CDR1 SGHTA, CDR2 FQGNSA. The CDR3 spells CASSLTSGPGNTIYF. The CDR3, as DNA: TGTGCCAGCAGCTTAACATCAGGGCCCGGAAACACCATATATTTT.

The V call is TRBV6-5, the J call TRBJ2-5; no reliable D call. V lost 5 bases and J lost 5, with 18 bases in between. Looked up from germline, CDR1 is MNHEY and CDR2 is SVGAGI. The CDR3 contains 15 residues. CDR3 in amino acids: CASSTRPERWETQYF. CDR3 DNA: TGTGCCAGCAGTACTCGGCCAGAGAGATGGGAGACCCAGTACTTC.